This passage covers 30 T cell receptor beta chains from one sample sequenced in a study of T cell responses to AZD1222 COVID-19 vaccine. Assay used: immunoSEQ multiplex PCR; TCRdb lists only in-frame clones, some missing. Among 150,000 or so clones, 91% were seen once, and the ten largest hold roughly 1.2%. The material was peripheral blood, obtained 28 days after the second AZD1222 dose. The source is an adult who received the AZD1222 COVID-19 vaccine.

This sequence joins TRBV11-2 and TRBJ2-6, with D perhaps given as TRBD1 or TRBD2 (6 bases each). There are 15 residues in the CDR3. Deletions cut 5 bases from V and 2 bases from J, with 10 bases between. The germline CDR1 and CDR2 sequences are SGHAT and FQNNGV. CDR3 in DNA: TGTGCCAGCAGCCCCGGGGGCACTGGGGCCAACGTCCTGACTTTC. It encodes CASSPGGTGANVLTF. The full variable domain, in which reference TRBV11-2 and TRBJ2-6 provide the parts outside the CDR3, is EAGVAQSPRYKIIEKRQSVAFWCNPISGHATLYWYQQILGQGPKLLIQFQNNGVVDDSQLPKDRFSAERLKGVDSTLKIQPAKLEDSAVYLCASSPGGTGANVLTFGAGSRLTVL.

The V and J genes are TRBV12-5 and TRBJ1-1; D is perhaps TRBD1 (5 bases). Germline CDR1 and CDR2: LGHNT and FRNRAP. Trimming took off 7 bases at V and 3 bases at J, with 12 bases between the two ends. The CDR3 loop spans 13 amino acids. DNA of the CDR3: TGTGCTAGTGTACTCGCAGGGCACACTGAAGCTTTCTTT. It specifies CASVLAGHTEAFF.

The chain links TRBV18 to TRBJ1-4; D perhaps matches TRBD1 (5 bases). The CDR3 spans 16 residues. The V end was cut by 4 bases, the J end by 0 bases, with 12 bases between. In germline, CDR1 is KGHSH, CDR2 LQKENI. The DNA of the CDR3 is TGTGCCAGCTCACTCGGACGGGGACCAACTAATGAAAAACTGTTTTTT. It is translated as CASSLGRGPTNEKLFF.

This clone was counted at least ten times. V gene TRBV10-1 combines with J gene TRBJ2-1; no firm D call. V was pared by 3 bases and J by 8 bases, with 11 bases between. The germline gives CDR1 WNHNN, CDR2 SYGVQD (reference sequence). The CDR3 consists of 13 residues. The CDR3: CASSDTGLHEQFF. The CDR3 region has the DNA TGCGCCAGCAGTGATACCGGTCTACATGAGCAGTTCTTC.

The chain links TRBV7-9 to TRBJ2-5; TRBD2 matches 14 bases. V lost 6 bases, J lost 5 bases, and 11 bases stayed unmatched. CDR3 length: 17 amino acids. Looked up from germline, CDR1 is SEHNR and CDR2 is FQNEAQ (reference sequence). The CDR3 sequence is CASRFPGLAGDSETQYF. CDR3 DNA sequence: TGTGCCAGCAGGTTTCCGGGACTAGCGGGAGATAGCGAGACCCAGTACTTC. Together with reference TRBV7-9 and TRBJ2-5, the CDR3 gives the full variable domain: DTGVSQNPRHKITKRGQNVTFRCDPISEHNRLYWYRQTLGQGPEFLTYFQNEAQLEKSRLLSDRFSAERPKGSFSTLEIQRTEQGDSAMYLCASRFPGLAGDSETQYFGPGTRLLVL.

J is TRBJ2-3 and V is TRBV7-9, with 7 bases identical to TRBD1. The germline V gene encodes CDR1 SEHNR and CDR2 FQNEAQ (reference sequence). This CDR3 comprises 16 residues. V lost 1 base and J lost 2; bases outside the gene matches: 6. The CDR3 nucleotides read TGTGCCAGCAGCTTAGGGGGCAGGGGGTTCACAGATACGCAGTATTTT. Translated, it gives CASSLGGRGFTDTQYF.

This clone was counted a few times. The chain combines TRBV19 with TRBJ2-1, with a possible D match to TRBD1 (5 bases). Germline V CDR1 and CDR2: LNHDA, SQIVND (reference sequence). There are 14 residues in the CDR3. Trimming cost V 4 bases and J 9 bases, with 16 bases left between them. The CDR3 sequence: CASSSPWTRSEQFF. The CDR3 DNA reads as TGTGCCAGTAGTAGCCCCTGGACAAGGAGTGAGCAGTTCTTC.

The chain uses TRBV9 and TRBJ1-2; D gene uncertain. The CDR3 is 13 amino acids. V was trimmed by 7 bases and J by 6 bases, leaving 16 bases between them. Germline loops: CDR1 SGDLS, CDR2 YYNGEE. CDR3 residues: CASVRRVTDGYTF. The CDR3 nucleotides are TGTGCCAGCGTTCGGAGGGTAACGGATGGCTACACCTTC.

The gene calls are TRBV25-1 and TRBJ2-3; D perhaps matches TRBD1 (6 bases). V was shortened by 8 bases and J by 6 bases, with 18 bases between the two germline ends. The germline V gene has CDR1 MGHDK and CDR2 SYGVNS. CDR3 length: 14 residues. The CDR3, as DNA: TGTGCCAGCGGGGGCCGGAGTGGGTTGGATACGCAGTATTTT. It codes for CASGGRSGLDTQYF.

This clone has a handful of counts. The chain has TRBV28 and TRBJ1-6, with 7 bases identical to TRBD1. The ends lost 4 bases at V and 1 base at J; junction bases unmatched: 4. The CDR3 loop spans 16 amino acids. The germline CDR1 and CDR2 sequences are MDHEN and SYDVKM. Written as DNA, the CDR3 is TGTGCCAGCAGTTCGCGGACAGGTTCCTATAATTCACCCCTCCACTTT. Its translation is CASSSRTGSYNSPLHF.

The chain recombines TRBV29-1 with TRBJ1-2; 9 positions match TRBD1. Trimming removed 4 bases from V and 7 bases from J; junction bases left unmatched: 7. The germline gives CDR1 SQVTM, CDR2 ANQGSEA. The CDR3 covers 13 residues. CDR3 amino acids: CSVANRGQRGYTF. The CDR3 nucleotides read TGCAGCGTTGCAAACAGGGGGCAGCGTGGCTACACCTTC.

The rearrangement uses TRBV10-3 and TRBJ1-5, with D perhaps matching TRBD1 (5 bases). The CDR3 length is 13 residues. Trimming shortened V by 3 bases and J by 6 bases, and 9 bases separated the two germline ends. Germline CDR1 reads ENHRY; CDR2 reads SYGVKD. The CDR3: CAISDEGAQPQHF. CDR3 in DNA: TGTGCCATCAGTGATGAAGGGGCTCAGCCCCAGCATTTT.

The genes are TRBV3-1 (or the pseudogene TRBV3-2) and TRBJ1-1; tentative D call: TRBD1 (6 bases). V lost 0 bases and J 3 bases, leaving 8 bases between the germline ends. Germline V CDR1 and CDR2: LGHDT, YNNKEL (reference sequence). CDR3 length: 14 residues. The CDR3 bases are TGTGCCAGCAGCCAAGAGGCAGGGGACACTGAAGCTTTCTTT. Protein sequence: CASSQEAGDTEAFF.

The V gene is TRBV11-2, the J gene TRBJ1-2; the D gene is possibly TRBD1 (6 bases). The V gene's germline CDR1 is SGHAT and CDR2 FQNNGV. The CDR3 runs to 15 residues. V lost 2 bases and J 4 bases, leaving 14 bases between the germline ends. The CDR3 loop is CASSLSSQGTYGYTF. CDR3 coding DNA: TGTGCCAGCAGCTTAAGCTCCCAGGGGACCTATGGCTACACCTTC.

The chain couples TRBV5-1 to TRBJ2-1, with TRBD2 matching over 7 bases. The V gene end was trimmed by 0 bases and the J gene end by 4 bases; junction bases not matched to a gene: 4. This CDR3 region has 15 residues. Germline loops: CDR1 SGHRS, CDR2 YFSETQ. The CDR3 protein is CASSLGAGEYNEQFF. The CDR3 DNA is TGCGCCAGCAGCTTGGGGGCGGGAGAATACAATGAGCAGTTCTTC.

This clone appeared a single time. This chain connects TRBV5-1 to TRBJ2-3; 11 bases line up with TRBD1. The CDR3 extends over 16 amino acids. The germline gives CDR1 SGHRS, CDR2 YFSETQ. V was pared by 4 bases and J by 3 bases, with 7 bases of the junction left unmatched. The CDR3 region has the DNA TGCGCCAGCAGCATTCGCGGGACAGGGGGGACAGATACGCAGTATTTT. Residues: CASSIRGTGGTDTQYF.

The rearrangement joins TRBV10-3 to TRBJ1-3, with D hard to call. The V end was cut by 11 bases, the J end by 0 bases, with 8 bases between. This CDR3 comprises 12 residues. Germline V gives CDR1 ENHRY, CDR2 SYGVKD. CDR3 DNA: TGTGCCGCCAGCTCCTCTGGAAACACCATATATTTT. Translating it yields CAASSSGNTIYF.

The chain joins TRBV18 to TRBJ2-5, with D unclear. V dropped 6 bases and J dropped 1 base, with 6 bases sitting between them. Germline CDR1 KGHSH, CDR2 LQKENI. The CDR3 is 12 amino acids. CDR3 nucleotides: TGTGCCAGCTCGAACACCCAAGAGACCCAGTACTTC. Its protein product is CASSNTQETQYF.

This chain links TRBV6-5 with TRBJ2-1; TRBD2 matches 9 bases. Germline assignment: CDR1 MNHEY and CDR2 SVGAGI. The CDR3 is 13 amino acids. J was trimmed by 7 bases and V by 8 bases; bases with no gene match: 6. In DNA form, the CDR3 reads TGTGCCAGCCAGGGACTAGCTGGGAATGAGCAGTTCTTC. Translating gives CASQGLAGNEQFF.

The count of this clone is one. The rearrangement uses TRBV7-9 and TRBJ2-2, with TRBD2 matching over 8 bases. Looked up from germline, CDR1 is SEHNR and CDR2 is FQNEAQ (reference sequence). After removal of 4 bases from V and 3 bases from J, the junction contained 10 bases not matched to a gene. This CDR3 region has 17 residues. The CDR3, as DNA: TGTGCCAGCAGCTCCGGGCTTAGCGGGATTGACACCGGGGAGCTGTTTTTT. Protein sequence: CASSSGLSGIDTGELFF.

The J gene is TRBJ1-6, the V gene TRBV5-1, with 8 bases aligning to TRBD1. Germline V gene lookup returns CDR1 SGHRS and CDR2 YFSETQ. V gave up 5 bases and J gave up 13 bases; unmatched junction bases: 14. The CDR3 consists of 15 residues. This CDR3 reads CASRPETGDASPLHF. Here the CDR3 DNA reads TGCGCCAGCAGACCGGAGACAGGGGACGCCTCTCCCCTCCACTTT.

The J gene is TRBJ2-7, the V gene TRBV15, with TRBD2 matching 7 bases. Losses at the gene ends were 1 base for V and 4 bases for J; bases not matched to a gene: 19. Germline V gene lookup returns CDR1 LNHNV and CDR2 YYDKDF (reference sequence). The length of the CDR3 is 19 residues. CDR3 region: CATSRAPHPLPSGTYEQYF. CDR3 in DNA: TGTGCCACCAGCAGAGCCCCACACCCGCTCCCCAGCGGGACGTACGAGCAGTACTTC.

The V call is TRBV7-8, the J call TRBJ1-5; D is unresolved. Trimming took off 2 bases at V and 7 bases at J, with 9 bases between the two ends. The germline gives CDR1 SGHVS, CDR2 FQNEAQ. CDR3 length equals 13 residues. This chain's CDR3 is CASSLSLAQPQHF. Written as DNA, the CDR3 is TGTGCCAGCAGCTTAAGTTTGGCGCAGCCCCAGCATTTT.

The V and J genes are TRBV6-4 and TRBJ2-3, with 8 bases aligning to TRBD2. V shed 3 bases, J shed 1 base, and the junction held 0 bases outside the gene matches. CDR1 MRHNA and CDR2 SNTAGT come from the germline V gene. The CDR3 is 14 residues long. CDR3 coding DNA: TGTGCCAGCAGTGAGCGGGGGGGCACAGATACGCAGTATTTT. It is translated as CASSERGGTDTQYF.

This clone was picked up a small number of times. This rearrangement joins TRBV6-5 to TRBJ2-5; D gene uncertain. Between the trimmed V and J ends, which lost 7 bases and 5 bases, there was a span of 11 bases. The length of the CDR3 is 12 residues. The V gene's germline CDR1 is MNHEY and CDR2 SVGAGI. Here the CDR3 reads CASKSSSETQYF. As DNA, the CDR3 is TGTGCCAGCAAGAGTAGCAGCGAGACCCAGTACTTC.

The chain joins TRBV10-3 to TRBJ2-5, with 13 nucleotides matching TRBD2. V gave up 3 bases and J gave up 1 base; unmatched junction bases: 11. Germline CDR1 reads ENHRY; CDR2 reads SYGVKD. CDR3 size: 19 residues. In DNA, the CDR3 is TGTGCCATCAGTGAAGGGGGGACTAGCGGGACCCCCTTCCAAGAGACCCAGTACTTC. The encoded protein is CAISEGGTSGTPFQETQYF.

J is TRBJ1-5 and V is TRBV24-1; 7 nucleotides line up with TRBD1. This CDR3 has 16 residues. After removal of 4 bases from V and 0 bases from J, the junction contained 5 bases not matched to a gene. The germline V gene has CDR1 KGHDR and CDR2 SFDVKD. CDR3 DNA: TGTGCCACCAGTGACCCTACAGGGGATAGCAATCAGCCCCAGCATTTT. Translation: CATSDPTGDSNQPQHF.

V and J are TRBV20-1 and TRBJ2-1; D call uncertain. Germline assignment: CDR1 DFQATT and CDR2 SNEGSKA (reference sequence). With 7 bases removed from V and 7 bases from J, the gap between germline ends came to 11 bases. The length of the CDR3 is 11 residues. The CDR3 here is CSGVHGNEQFF. The CDR3 DNA follows: TGCAGTGGGGTCCACGGGAATGAGCAGTTCTTC.

This chain joins TRBV25-1 and TRBJ1-6, with TRBD1 identical over 11 bases. The CDR3 has 15 residues. The trim removed 8 bases at V and 10 bases at J, leaving 10 bases unmatched. The germline V gene encodes CDR1 MGHDK and CDR2 SYGVNS. Written as DNA, the CDR3 is TGTGCCAGCGGGGGGACAGGGGGGTCTGCGTCACCCCTCCACTTT. Protein: CASGGTGGSASPLHF. The variable domain in full, completed from reference TRBV25-1 and TRBJ1-6, reads EADIYQTPRYLVIGTGKKITLECSQTMGHDKMYWYQQDPGMELHLIHYSYGVNSTEKGDLSSESTVSRIRTEHFPLTLESARPSHTSQYLCASGGTGGSASPLHFGNGTRLTVT.

J is TRBJ1-2 and V is TRBV7-3; weak D call: TRBD1 (5 bases). V was cut by 5 bases and J by 2 bases, with 12 bases left in between. Per germline, CDR1 SGHTA and CDR2 FQGTGA. CDR3 length: 14 amino acids. CDR3 residues: CASSRQQENYGYTF. The CDR3 region has the DNA TGTGCCAGCAGCCGACAACAGGAAAACTATGGCTACACCTTC. The whole variable domain, remainder taken from reference TRBV7-3 and TRBJ1-2, is GAGVSQTPSNKVTEKGKYVELRCDPISGHTALYWYRQSLGQGPEFLIYFQGTGAADDSGLPNDRFFAVRPEGSVSTLKIQRTERGDSAVYLCASSRQQENYGYTFGSGTRLTVV.